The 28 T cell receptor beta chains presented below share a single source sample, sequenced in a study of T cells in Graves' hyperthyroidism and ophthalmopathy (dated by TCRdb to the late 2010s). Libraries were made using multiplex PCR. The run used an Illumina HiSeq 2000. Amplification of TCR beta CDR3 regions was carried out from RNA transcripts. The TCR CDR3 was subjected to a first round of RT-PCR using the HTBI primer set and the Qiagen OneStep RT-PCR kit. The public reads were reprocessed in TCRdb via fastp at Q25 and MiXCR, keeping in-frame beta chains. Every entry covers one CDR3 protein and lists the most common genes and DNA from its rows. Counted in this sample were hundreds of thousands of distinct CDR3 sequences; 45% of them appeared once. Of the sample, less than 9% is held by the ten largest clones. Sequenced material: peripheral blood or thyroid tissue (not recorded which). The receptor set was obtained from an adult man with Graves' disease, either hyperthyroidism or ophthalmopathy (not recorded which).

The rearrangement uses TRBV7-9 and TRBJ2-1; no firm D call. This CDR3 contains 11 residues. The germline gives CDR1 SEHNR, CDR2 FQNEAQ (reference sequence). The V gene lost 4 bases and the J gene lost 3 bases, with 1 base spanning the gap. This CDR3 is CASSYYNEQFF. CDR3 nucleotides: TGTGCCAGCAGCTACTACAATGAGCAGTTCTTC.

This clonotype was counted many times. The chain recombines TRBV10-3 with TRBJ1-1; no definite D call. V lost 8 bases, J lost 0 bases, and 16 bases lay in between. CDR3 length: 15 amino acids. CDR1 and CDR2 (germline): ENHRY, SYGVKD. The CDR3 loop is CAIAYGRRMNTEAFF. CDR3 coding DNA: TGTGCCATCGCTTACGGCAGACGCATGAACACTGAAGCTTTCTTT.

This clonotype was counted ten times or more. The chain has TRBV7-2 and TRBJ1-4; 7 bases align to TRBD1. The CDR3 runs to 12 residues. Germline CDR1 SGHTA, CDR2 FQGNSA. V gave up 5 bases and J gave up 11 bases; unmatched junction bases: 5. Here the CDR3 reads CASSMGQSKLFF. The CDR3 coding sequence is TGTGCCAGCAGCATGGGACAGTCGAAACTGTTTTTT.

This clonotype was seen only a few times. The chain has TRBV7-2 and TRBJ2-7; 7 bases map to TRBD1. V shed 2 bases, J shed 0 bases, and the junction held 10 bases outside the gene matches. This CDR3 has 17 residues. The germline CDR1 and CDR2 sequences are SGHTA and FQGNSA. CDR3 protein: CASSLLPGTASSYEQYF. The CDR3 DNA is TGTGCCAGCAGCTTACTCCCGGGGACAGCGAGCTCCTACGAGCAGTACTTC.

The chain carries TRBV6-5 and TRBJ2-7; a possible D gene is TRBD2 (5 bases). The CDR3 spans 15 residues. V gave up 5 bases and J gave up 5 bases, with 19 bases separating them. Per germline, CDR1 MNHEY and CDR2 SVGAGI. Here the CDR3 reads CASSRLGRGFDEQYF. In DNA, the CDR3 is TGTGCCAGCAGTCGCCTTGGACGGGGTTTCGACGAGCAGTACTTC.

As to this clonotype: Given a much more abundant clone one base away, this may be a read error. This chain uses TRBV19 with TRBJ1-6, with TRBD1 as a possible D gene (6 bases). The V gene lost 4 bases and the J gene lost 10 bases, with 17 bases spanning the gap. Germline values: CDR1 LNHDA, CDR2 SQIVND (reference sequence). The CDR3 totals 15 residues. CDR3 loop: CASSTPGQPSSPLHF. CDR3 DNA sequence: TGTGCCAGTAGTACGCCCGGACAGCCCTCCTCACCCCTCCACTTT.

The CDR3: CASSSPGRSHEQYF. Here the CDR3 DNA reads TGTGCCAGCAGTTCCCCGGGCAGGTCGCACGAGCAGTACTTC. The V gene is TRBV6-5, the J gene TRBJ2-7; no clear D gene. There are 14 residues in the CDR3. The V gene's germline CDR1 is MNHEY and CDR2 SVGAGI. V was pared by 4 bases and J by 5 bases, with 15 bases between.

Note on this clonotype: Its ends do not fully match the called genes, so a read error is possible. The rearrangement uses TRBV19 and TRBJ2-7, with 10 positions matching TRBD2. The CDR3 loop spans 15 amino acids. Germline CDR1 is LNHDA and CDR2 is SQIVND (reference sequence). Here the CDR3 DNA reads TGTGCCAGTAGTATAGCCACTAGCGGGATCTACGAGCAGTGCTTC. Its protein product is CASSIATSGIYEQCF.

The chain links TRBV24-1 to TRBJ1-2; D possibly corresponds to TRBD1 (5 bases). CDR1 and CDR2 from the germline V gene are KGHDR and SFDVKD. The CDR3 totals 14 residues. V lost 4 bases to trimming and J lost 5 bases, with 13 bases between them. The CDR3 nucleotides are TGTGCCACCAGTGACCCCAGGGTGCCTTATGGCTACACCTTC. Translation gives CATSDPRVPYGYTF.

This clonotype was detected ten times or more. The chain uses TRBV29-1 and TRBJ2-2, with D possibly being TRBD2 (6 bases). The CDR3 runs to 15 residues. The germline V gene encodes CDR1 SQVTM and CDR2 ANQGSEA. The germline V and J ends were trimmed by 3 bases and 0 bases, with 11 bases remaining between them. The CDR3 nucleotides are TGCAGCGTTGACCAGGGACTGTCGAACACCGGGGAGCTGTTTTTT. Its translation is CSVDQGLSNTGELFF.

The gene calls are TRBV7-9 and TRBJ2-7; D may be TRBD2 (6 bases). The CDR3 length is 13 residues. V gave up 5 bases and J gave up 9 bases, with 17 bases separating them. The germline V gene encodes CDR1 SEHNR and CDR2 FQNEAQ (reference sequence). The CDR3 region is CASSQEAGRRQYF. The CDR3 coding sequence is TGTGCCAGCAGCCAGGAGGCGGGGCGCAGGCAGTACTTC. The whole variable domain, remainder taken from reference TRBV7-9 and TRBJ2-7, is DTGVSQNPRHKITKRGQNVTFRCDPISEHNRLYWYRQTLGQGPEFLTYFQNEAQLEKSRLLSDRFSAERPKGSFSTLEIQRTEQGDSAMYLCASSQEAGRRQYFGPGTRLTVT.

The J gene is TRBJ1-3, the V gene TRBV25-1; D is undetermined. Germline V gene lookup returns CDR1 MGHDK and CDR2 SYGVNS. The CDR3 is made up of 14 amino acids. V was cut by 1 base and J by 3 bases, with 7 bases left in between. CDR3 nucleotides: TGTGCCAGCAGTGAATCAAGGGTTGGAAACACCATATATTTT. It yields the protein CASSESRVGNTIYF.

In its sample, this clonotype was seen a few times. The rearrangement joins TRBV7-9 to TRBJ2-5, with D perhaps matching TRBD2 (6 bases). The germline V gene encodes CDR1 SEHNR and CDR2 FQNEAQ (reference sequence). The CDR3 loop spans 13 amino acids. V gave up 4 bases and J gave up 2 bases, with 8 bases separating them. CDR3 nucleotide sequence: TGTGCCAGCAGCTCGGACTATCAAGAGACCCAGTACTTC. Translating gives CASSSDYQETQYF.

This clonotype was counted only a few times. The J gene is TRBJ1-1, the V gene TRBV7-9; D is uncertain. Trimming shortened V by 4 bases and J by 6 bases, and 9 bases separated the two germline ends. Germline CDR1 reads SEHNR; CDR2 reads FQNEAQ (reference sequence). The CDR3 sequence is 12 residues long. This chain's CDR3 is CASSSEGPEAFF. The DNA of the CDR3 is TGTGCCAGCAGCTCCGAGGGCCCTGAAGCTTTCTTT.

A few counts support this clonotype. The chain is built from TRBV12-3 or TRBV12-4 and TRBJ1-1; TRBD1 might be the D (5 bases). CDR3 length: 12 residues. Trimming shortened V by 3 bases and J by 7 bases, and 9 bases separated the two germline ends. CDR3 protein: CASSLRGYEAFF. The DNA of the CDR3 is TGTGCCAGCAGTTTGCGGGGGTATGAAGCTTTCTTT.

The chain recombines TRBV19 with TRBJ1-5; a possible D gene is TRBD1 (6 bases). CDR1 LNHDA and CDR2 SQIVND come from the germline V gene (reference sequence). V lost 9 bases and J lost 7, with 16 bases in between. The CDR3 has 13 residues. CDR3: CASHTGFQQPQHF. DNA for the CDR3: TGTGCCAGCCACACAGGGTTTCAGCAGCCCCAGCATTTT.

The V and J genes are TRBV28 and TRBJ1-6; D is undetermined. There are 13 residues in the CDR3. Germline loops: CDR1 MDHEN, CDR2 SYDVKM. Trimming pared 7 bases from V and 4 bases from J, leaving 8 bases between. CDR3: CASTSGYNSPLHF. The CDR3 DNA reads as TGTGCCAGCACGTCCGGGTATAATTCACCCCTCCACTTT.

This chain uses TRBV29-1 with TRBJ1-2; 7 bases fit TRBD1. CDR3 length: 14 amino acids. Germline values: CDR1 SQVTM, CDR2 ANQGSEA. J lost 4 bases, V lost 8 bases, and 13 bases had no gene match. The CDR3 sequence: CSQEPGQLSYGYTF. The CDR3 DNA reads TGCAGCCAGGAGCCGGGACAGCTCAGCTATGGCTACACCTTC.

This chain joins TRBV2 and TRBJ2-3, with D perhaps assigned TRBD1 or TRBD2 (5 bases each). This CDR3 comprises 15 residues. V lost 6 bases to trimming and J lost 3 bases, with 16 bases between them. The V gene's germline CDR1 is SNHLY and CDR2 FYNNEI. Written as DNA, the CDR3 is TGTGCCAGCAGCTCCGGGACCCGACGTACAGATACGCAGTATTTT. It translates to CASSSGTRRTDTQYF.

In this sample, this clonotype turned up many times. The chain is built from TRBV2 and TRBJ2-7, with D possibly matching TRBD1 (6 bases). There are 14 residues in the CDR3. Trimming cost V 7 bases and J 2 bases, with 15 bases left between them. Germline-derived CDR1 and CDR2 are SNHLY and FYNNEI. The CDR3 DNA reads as TGTGCCAGCAACGGGAATTGGGACACCTACGAGCAGTACTTC. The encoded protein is CASNGNWDTYEQYF.

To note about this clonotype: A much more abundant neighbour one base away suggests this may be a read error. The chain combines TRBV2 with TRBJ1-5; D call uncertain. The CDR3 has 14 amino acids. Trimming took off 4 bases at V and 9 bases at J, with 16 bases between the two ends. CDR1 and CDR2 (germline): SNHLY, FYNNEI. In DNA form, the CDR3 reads TGTGCCAGCAGTGCGAACGGGGAAGGAGGGCCCCAGCATTTT. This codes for CASSANGEGGPQHF.

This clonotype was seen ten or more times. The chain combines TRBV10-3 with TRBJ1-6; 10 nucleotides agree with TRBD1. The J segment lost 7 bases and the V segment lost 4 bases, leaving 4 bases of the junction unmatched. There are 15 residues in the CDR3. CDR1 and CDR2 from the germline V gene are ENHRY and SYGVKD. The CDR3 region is CAISGSGQGNSPLHF. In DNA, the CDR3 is TGTGCCATCAGTGGCTCGGGACAGGGGAATTCACCCCTCCACTTT.

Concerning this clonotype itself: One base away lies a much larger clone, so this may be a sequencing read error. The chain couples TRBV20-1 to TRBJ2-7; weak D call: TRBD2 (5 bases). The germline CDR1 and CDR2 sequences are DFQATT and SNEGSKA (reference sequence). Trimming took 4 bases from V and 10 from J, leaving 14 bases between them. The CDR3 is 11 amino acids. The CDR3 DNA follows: TGCAGTGCTAAGCGGAACCTGGACCAGTACTTC. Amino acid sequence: CSAKRNLDQYF.

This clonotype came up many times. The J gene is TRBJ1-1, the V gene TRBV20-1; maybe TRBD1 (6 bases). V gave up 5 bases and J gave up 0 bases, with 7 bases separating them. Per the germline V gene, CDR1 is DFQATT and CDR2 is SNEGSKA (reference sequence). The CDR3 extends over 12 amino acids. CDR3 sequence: CSADRMNTEAFF. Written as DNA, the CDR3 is TGCAGTGCTGACAGGATGAACACTGAAGCTTTCTTT.

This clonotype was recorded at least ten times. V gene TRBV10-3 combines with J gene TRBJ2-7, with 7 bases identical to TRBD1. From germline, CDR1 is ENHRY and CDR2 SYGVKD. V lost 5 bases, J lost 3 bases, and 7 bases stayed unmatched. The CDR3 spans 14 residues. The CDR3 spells CAISQGGASYEQYF. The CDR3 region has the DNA TGTGCCATCAGTCAAGGGGGCGCGAGCTACGAGCAGTACTTC.

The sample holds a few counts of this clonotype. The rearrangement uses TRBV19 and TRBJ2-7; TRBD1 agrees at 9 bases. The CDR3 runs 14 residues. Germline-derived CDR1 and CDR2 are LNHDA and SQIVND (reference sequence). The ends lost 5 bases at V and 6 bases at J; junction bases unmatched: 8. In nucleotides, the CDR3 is TGTGCCAGTAGTTCCGGGACAGGGATTGGCGAGCAGTACTTC. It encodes CASSSGTGIGEQYF.

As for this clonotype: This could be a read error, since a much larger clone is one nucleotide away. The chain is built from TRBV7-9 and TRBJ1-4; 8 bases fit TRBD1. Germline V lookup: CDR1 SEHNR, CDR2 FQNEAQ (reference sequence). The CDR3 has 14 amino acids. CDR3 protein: CASSLGQAAEKLLF. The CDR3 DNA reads TGTGCCAGCAGCTTGGGACAGGCCGCGGAAAAACTGCTTTTT.

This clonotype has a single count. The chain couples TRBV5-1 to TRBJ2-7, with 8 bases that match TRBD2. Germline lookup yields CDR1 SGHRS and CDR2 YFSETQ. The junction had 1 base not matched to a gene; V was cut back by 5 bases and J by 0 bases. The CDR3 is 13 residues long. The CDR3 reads CASRRGDSYEQYF. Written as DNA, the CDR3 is TGCGCCAGCAGGCGGGGGGACTCCTACGAGCAGTACTTC.